This T cell receptor (beta chain) emerged from a study of blood T cell repertoires in COVID-19. Overall study: Specimens from acute and convalescent COVID-19 originated in the United States, Italy and Spain.

Germline V gene data show CDR1 as SGHTA and CDR2 as FQGNSA. The CDR3 runs to 17 residues. V trimming: 5 bases; J trimming: 1 base; junction bases outside the gene matches: 13. As processed by the authors: Estimated nucleated cell counts came from reference gene primer amplification. The repertoire was sequenced with immunoSEQ multiplex PCR; TCRdb's copy has only in-frame clones and lacks some. V and J calls and clone size are those listed in that table; D and trimming were worked out from the DNA. This table has approximately 230,000 clones, around 84% appearing once. Sequencing was performed on PBMCs or T cells enriched from blood (not recorded which). The V and J genes are TRBV7-2 and TRBJ1-2; TRBD1 matches at 7 bases. This clonotype was obtained from a man aged 35 to 55 who had recovered from COVID-19. The CDR3 sequence: CASSTYGGWDSNYGYTF. The DNA of the CDR3 is TGTGCCAGCAGCACATACGGTGGTTGGGACAGTAACTATGGCTACACCTTC. Combining the CDR3 with reference TRBV7-2 and TRBJ1-2 gives the whole variable domain GAGVSQSPSNKVTEKGKDVELRCDPISGHTALYWYRQSLGQGLEFLIYFQGNSAPDKSGLPSDRFSAERTGGSVSTLTIQRTQQEDSAVYLCASSTYGGWDSNYGYTFGSGTRLTVV.